Presented here are 27 T cell receptor beta chains from one specimen sequenced in a study of OX40 agonist ivuxolimab in advanced cancers. The data were produced by immunoSEQ multiplex PCR, yet TCRdb's version contains in-frame clones alone and is incomplete. The table shows about 110,000 clones, with more than 85% occurring only once. Sequences were derived from CD4+ or CD8+ T cells sorted from blood, sampled in a trial of the OX40 agonist ivuxolimab. These TCRs come from an adult with an advanced solid tumor such as melanoma, head and neck, liver or kidney cancer.

The chain combines TRBV7-9 with TRBJ1-2; D is undetermined. The CDR3 consists of 12 residues. Trimming removed 7 bases from V and 5 bases from J, with 11 bases in between. Germline loops: CDR1 SEHNR, CDR2 FQNEAQ (reference sequence). CDR3 nucleotide sequence: TGTGCCAGCACCATGACGGAGTATGGCTACACCTTC. Translation: CASTMTEYGYTF.

The chain uses TRBV11-2 and TRBJ2-3; TRBD2 aligns across 9 bases. The ends lost 5 bases at V and 4 bases at J; junction bases unmatched: 7. Germline V gives CDR1 SGHAT, CDR2 FQNNGV. This CDR3 has 15 amino acids. CDR3 protein: CASSTGAGGPDTQYF. The DNA of the CDR3 is TGTGCCAGCAGCACGGGGGCGGGAGGGCCAGATACGCAGTATTTT.

This rearrangement joins TRBV10-3 to TRBJ2-7; 11 nucleotides align to TRBD1. CDR3 size: 14 residues. Per germline, CDR1 ENHRY and CDR2 SYGVKD. The V segment lost 4 bases and the J segment 2 bases; nucleotides outside the gene matches: 1. The CDR3: CAISGGQGAYEQYF. The CDR3 nucleotides read TGTGCCATCAGTGGGGGACAGGGGGCCTACGAGCAGTACTTC.

This chain joins TRBV18 and TRBJ1-1, with unresolved D. This CDR3 comprises 13 residues. Trimming pared 5 bases from V and 1 base from J, leaving 8 bases between. Germline V gene sequence: CDR1 KGHSH, CDR2 LQKENI. The CDR3 region is CASSAGGNTEAFF. The CDR3 nucleotides read TGTGCCAGCTCAGCGGGTGGGAACACTGAAGCTTTCTTT.

The chain combines TRBV14 with TRBJ2-1; D remains ambiguous. Germline CDR1 and CDR2: SGHDN and FVKESK. Trimming left V 4 bases short and J 6 bases short, with 13 bases between. The CDR3 runs to 14 residues. The CDR3 region has the DNA TGTGCCAGCAGCCGCGTGGGCCCTGGCAATGAGCAGTTCTTC. Its translation is CASSRVGPGNEQFF.

The chain joins TRBV29-1 to TRBJ2-3, with 8 bases identical to TRBD1. The germline V gene has CDR1 SQVTM and CDR2 ANQGSEA. CDR3 length: 13 residues. The J segment lost 3 bases and the V segment lost 3 bases, leaving 2 bases of the junction unmatched. The DNA of the CDR3 is TGCAGCGTTGATCAGGGGGCGACAGATACGCAGTATTTT. Residues: CSVDQGATDTQYF.

This clone has only one observation. The chain has TRBV6-1 and TRBJ2-7, with 8 bases identical to TRBD2. The germline gives CDR1 MNHNS, CDR2 SASEGT. This CDR3 has 15 residues. The V gene end was trimmed by 6 bases and the J gene end by 1 base; junction bases not matched to a gene: 8. For the CDR3, the DNA is TGTGCCAGCAGCGGGAGGGCCGGTTATTCCTACGAGCAGTACTTC. Protein sequence: CASSGRAGYSYEQYF.

The CDR3 bases are TGTGCCAGCTCACACCAAGAGACCCAGTACTTC. Its protein is CASSHQETQYF. V gene TRBV18 combines with J gene TRBJ2-5; D gene uncertain. This CDR3 region has 11 residues. V lost 4 bases, J lost 0 bases, and 0 bases lay in between. CDR1 and CDR2 (germline): KGHSH, LQKENI.

This CDR3 reads CASSIGGAVGETQYF. CDR3 DNA sequence: TGTGCCAGCAGCATCGGGGGGGCCGTTGGAGAGACCCAGTACTTC. The V gene is TRBV2, the J gene TRBJ2-5, with 8 bases that match TRBD2. Trimming took 6 bases from V and 4 from J; bases not matched to a gene: 10. The germline CDR1 and CDR2 sequences are SNHLY and FYNNEI. The length of the CDR3 is 15 residues.

The table lists this clone with a count of one. The rearrangement links TRBV5-4 to TRBJ2-6; D is unresolved. Germline lookup yields CDR1 SGHNT and CDR2 YYREEE (reference sequence). The CDR3 totals 17 residues. The ends were cut back, 5 bases at V and 0 bases at J, with 15 bases in the middle. The CDR3: CASRGPGPSSGANVLTF. The CDR3 DNA reads TGTGCCAGCAGAGGCCCAGGCCCAAGCTCTGGGGCCAACGTCCTGACTTTC. The variable domain in full, with the rest retrieved from reference TRBV5-4 and TRBJ2-6, is ETGVTQSPTHLIKTRGQQVTLRCSSQSGHNTVSWYQQALGQGPQFIFQYYREEENGRGNFPPRFSGLQFPNYSSELNVNALELDDSALYLCASRGPGPSSGANVLTFGAGSRLTVL.

The rearrangement joins TRBV2 to TRBJ2-1; D is possibly TRBD1 (6 bases). Germline assignment: CDR1 SNHLY and CDR2 FYNNEI. This CDR3 contains 14 residues. V was pared by 6 bases and J by 0 bases, with 9 bases between. CDR3 sequence reads: CASRAQGSYNEQFF. The CDR3, as DNA: TGTGCCAGCAGGGCACAGGGCTCCTACAATGAGCAGTTCTTC.

This clone was seen just once. The chain is built from TRBV6-5 and TRBJ2-7, with D possibly matching TRBD2 (5 bases). This CDR3 region has 15 residues. V lost 3 bases, J lost 3 bases, and 15 bases lay in between. Germline V lookup: CDR1 MNHEY, CDR2 SVGAGI. For the CDR3, the DNA is TGTGCCAGCAGTTATAATTCAGAGGGCGGCTACGAGCAGTACTTC. This translates into CASSYNSEGGYEQYF.

The chain couples TRBV7-3 to TRBJ2-1; maybe TRBD2 (6 bases). CDR1 and CDR2 (germline): SGHTA, FQGTGA. Between the trimmed V and J ends, which lost 5 bases and 3 bases, there was a span of 17 bases. This CDR3 is built from 16 residues. This CDR3 reads CASSVTSTLYYNEQFF. The CDR3 DNA sequence: TGTGCCAGCAGCGTTACTAGCACCCTCTACTACAATGAGCAGTTCTTC.

The chain links TRBV6-6 to TRBJ1-2; tentative D call: TRBD1 (6 bases). Germline CDR1 MNHNY, CDR2 SVGAGI (reference sequence). Trimming pared 5 bases from V and 5 bases from J, leaving 18 bases between. The CDR3 totals 15 residues. CDR3 nucleotides: TGTGCCAGCAGTAGTTCCGGGGGGCAGGGTTATGGCTACACCTTC. This sequence encodes CASSSSGGQGYGYTF.

The rearrangement links TRBV21-1 to TRBJ2-7; the D call TRBD1 from the table was never checked on the DNA. TRBV21-1 is reported as a pseudogene. The CDR3 runs to 14 residues. CDR3 loop: CASSPPGHTYEQYF. The CDR3, as DNA: TGTGCCAGCAGCCCCCCGGGACATACCTACGAGCAGTACTTC.

The chain couples TRBV4-1 to TRBJ2-2; TRBD1 might be the D (6 bases). This CDR3 contains 16 residues. Trimming removed 1 base at V and 3 bases at J, with 12 bases between. Germline V CDR1 and CDR2: MGHRA, YSYEKL. The CDR3 here is CASSQGWGPDTGELFF. The CDR3 DNA reads as TGCGCCAGCAGCCAAGGGTGGGGGCCAGACACCGGGGAGCTGTTTTTT.

The rearrangement links TRBV7-2 to TRBJ2-5; 7 bases are a match to TRBD2. Germline V gene sequence: CDR1 SGHTA, CDR2 FQGNSA. The CDR3 is 13 residues long. Trimming at V came to 5 bases and at J to 2 bases, leaving 2 bases not matched to a gene. CDR3 sequence reads: CASSQLAQETQYF. CDR3 sequence (DNA): TGTGCCAGCAGCCAACTAGCGCAAGAGACCCAGTACTTC.

This sequence joins TRBV30 and TRBJ1-1, with D unclear. The V gene lost 4 bases and the J gene lost 5 bases, with 14 bases spanning the gap. The CDR3 has 13 residues. CDR1 is GTSNPN and CDR2 is SVGIG in the germline V gene (reference sequence). This CDR3 reads CAWTRGRFTEAFF. In DNA, the CDR3 is TGTGCCTGGACCCGGGGTAGGTTTACTGAAGCTTTCTTT.

This chain joins TRBV10-1 and TRBJ2-3; TRBD2 aligns across 8 bases. The V gene's germline CDR1 is WNHNN and CDR2 SYGVQD (reference sequence). Trimming cost V 4 bases and J 1 base; bases outside gene matches: 10. This CDR3 has 17 amino acids. The CDR3 region is CASSVAGGTSGTDTQYF. The CDR3 DNA is TGCGCCAGCAGTGTGGCGGGGGGCACCTCGGGCACAGATACGCAGTATTTT.

The rearrangement uses TRBV19 and TRBJ2-1; D may be TRBD2 (6 bases). The germline V gene encodes CDR1 LNHDA and CDR2 SQIVND (reference sequence). V was pared by 8 bases and J by 5 bases, with 16 bases between. CDR3 length equals 14 residues. The CDR3 region has the DNA TGTGCCAGTCATACTCCCGGGAGACACAATGAGCAGTTCTTC. As protein: CASHTPGRHNEQFF.

The chain uses TRBV5-1 and TRBJ1-2, with D possibly TRBD1 on 5 matching bases. V was clipped by 4 bases and J by 2 bases, with 12 bases between them. CDR1 SGHRS and CDR2 YFSETQ come from the germline V gene. This CDR3 spans 14 amino acids. The CDR3 spells CASSPGTENYGYTF. The CDR3 nucleotides read TGCGCCAGCAGCCCCGGGACGGAGAACTATGGCTACACCTTC.

This rearrangement joins TRBV14 to TRBJ2-7; 13 nucleotides agree with TRBD2. Germline CDR1 and CDR2: SGHDN and FVKESK. The CDR3 covers 16 residues. The V and J ends lost 4 bases and 3 bases, in that order; junction bases with no gene match: 6. Here the CDR3 reads CASSPLGLAGLYEQYF. In nucleotides, the CDR3 is TGTGCCAGCAGCCCCCTGGGACTAGCGGGACTCTACGAGCAGTACTTC.

This chain uses TRBV30 with TRBJ2-6, with D maybe TRBD2 (5 bases). Germline CDR1 reads GTSNPN; CDR2 reads SVGIG (reference sequence). The CDR3 contains 14 residues. Deletions cut 4 bases from V and 3 bases from J, with 10 bases between. Here the CDR3 DNA reads TGTGCCTGGAACGGGAATAGTGGGGCCAACGTCCTGACTTTC. This sequence encodes CAWNGNSGANVLTF. The complete variable domain, with remaining parts taken from reference TRBV30 and TRBJ2-6, reads SQTIHQWPATLVQPVGSPLSLECTVEGTSNPNLYWYRQAAGRGLQLLFYSVGIGQISSEVPQNLSASRPQDRQFILSSKKLLLSDSGFYLCAWNGNSGANVLTFGAGSRLTVL.

V and J are TRBV14 and TRBJ2-1; TRBD2 matches at 10 bases. V lost 4 bases to trimming and J lost 9 bases; unmatched junction nucleotides: 12. From germline, CDR1 is SGHDN and CDR2 FVKESK. CDR3 length: 16 amino acids. CDR3 region: CASSPFSGGLHFEQFF. The CDR3 bases are TGTGCCAGCAGCCCCTTTAGCGGGGGGCTCCATTTTGAGCAGTTCTTC.

The J gene is TRBJ2-2, the V gene TRBV2; 7 nucleotides match TRBD2. CDR1 and CDR2 (germline): SNHLY, FYNNEI. This CDR3 is built from 15 residues. The V and J ends lost 2 bases and 4 bases, in that order; junction bases with no gene match: 4. CDR3 amino acids: CASSERGDTTGELFF. CDR3 DNA sequence: TGTGCCAGCAGTGAACGGGGGGATACCACCGGGGAGCTGTTTTTT.

The V and J genes are TRBV19 and TRBJ2-6; 9 nucleotides match TRBD1. The trim removed 5 bases at V and 2 bases at J, leaving 4 bases unmatched. The CDR3 is 16 amino acids. Germline loops: CDR1 LNHDA, CDR2 SQIVND (reference sequence). CDR3 coding DNA: TGTGCCAGTAGTGCAACAGGGGGCGCTGGGGCCAACGTCCTGACTTTC. Its protein product is CASSATGGAGANVLTF.

This clone has a single count. The gene calls are TRBV6-6 and TRBJ1-6; D is ambiguous. Trimming left V 6 bases short and J 9 bases short, with 9 bases between. Germline values: CDR1 MNHNY, CDR2 SVGAGI (reference sequence). This CDR3 has 12 residues. Here the CDR3 reads CASSAGVSPLHF. DNA for the CDR3: TGTGCCAGCAGCGCGGGAGTTTCACCCCTCCACTTT.